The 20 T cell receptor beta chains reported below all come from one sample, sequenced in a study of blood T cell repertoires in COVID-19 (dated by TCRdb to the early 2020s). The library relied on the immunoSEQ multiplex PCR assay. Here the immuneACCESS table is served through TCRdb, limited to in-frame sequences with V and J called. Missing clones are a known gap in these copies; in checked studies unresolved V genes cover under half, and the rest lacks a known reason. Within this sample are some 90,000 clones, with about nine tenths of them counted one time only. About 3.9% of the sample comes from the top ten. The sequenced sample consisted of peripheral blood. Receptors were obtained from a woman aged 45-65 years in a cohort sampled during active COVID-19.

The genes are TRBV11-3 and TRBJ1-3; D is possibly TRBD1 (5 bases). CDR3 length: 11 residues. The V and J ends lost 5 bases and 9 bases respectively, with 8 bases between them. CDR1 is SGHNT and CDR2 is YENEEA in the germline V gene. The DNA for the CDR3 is TGTGCCAGCAGCAAACAGGTCACCATATATTTT. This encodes CASSKQVTIYF.

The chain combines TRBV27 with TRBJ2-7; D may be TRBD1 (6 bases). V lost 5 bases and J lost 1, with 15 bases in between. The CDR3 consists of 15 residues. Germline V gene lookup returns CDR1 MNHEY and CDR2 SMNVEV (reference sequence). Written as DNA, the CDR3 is TGTGCCAGCAGTCCCATCGGGACACAATCCTACGAGCAGTACTTC. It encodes CASSPIGTQSYEQYF.

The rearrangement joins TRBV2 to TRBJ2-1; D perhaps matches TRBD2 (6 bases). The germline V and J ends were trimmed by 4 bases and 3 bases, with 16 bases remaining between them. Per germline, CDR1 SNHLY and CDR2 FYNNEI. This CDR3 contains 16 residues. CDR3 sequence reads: CASSGSRDSNYNEQFF. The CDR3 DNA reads TGTGCCAGCAGTGGTAGTAGGGACTCCAACTACAATGAGCAGTTCTTC.

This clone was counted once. The CDR3 nucleotides read TGTGCCTGGAGTGAGCCAGTAACGGGACTATTCTACGAGCAGTACTTC. Translation: CAWSEPVTGLFYEQYF. The gene calls are TRBV30 and TRBJ2-7; TRBD2 agrees at 7 bases. The CDR3 runs to 16 residues. V trimming: 1 base; J trimming: 3 bases; junction bases outside the gene matches: 12. In germline, CDR1 is GTSNPN, CDR2 SVGIG (reference sequence). Variable domain in full (rest from reference TRBV30 and TRBJ2-7): SQTIHQWPATLVQPVGSPLSLECTVEGTSNPNLYWYRQAAGRGLQLLFYSVGIGQISSEVPQNLSASRPQDRQFILSSKKLLLSDSGFYLCAWSEPVTGLFYEQYFGPGTRLTVT.

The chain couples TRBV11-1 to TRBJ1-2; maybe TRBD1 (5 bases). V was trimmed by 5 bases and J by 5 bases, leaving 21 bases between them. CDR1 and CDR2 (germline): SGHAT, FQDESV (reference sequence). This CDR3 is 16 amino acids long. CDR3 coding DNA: TGTGCCAGCAGCCGGGGGGTCCGGGACCCACCTTATGGCTACACCTTC. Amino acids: CASSRGVRDPPYGYTF.

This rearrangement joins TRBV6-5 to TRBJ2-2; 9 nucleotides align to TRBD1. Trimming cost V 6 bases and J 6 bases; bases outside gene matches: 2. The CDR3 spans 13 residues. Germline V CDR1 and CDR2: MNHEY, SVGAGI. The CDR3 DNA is TGTGCCAGCAGAAGACAGGGGGCCGGGGAGCTGTTTTTT. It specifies CASRRQGAGELFF.

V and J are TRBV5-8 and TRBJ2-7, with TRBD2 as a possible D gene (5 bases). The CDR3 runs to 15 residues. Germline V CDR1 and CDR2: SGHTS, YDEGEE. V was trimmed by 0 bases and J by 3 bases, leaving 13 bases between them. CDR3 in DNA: TGTGCCAGCAGCTTGGGGTCGGGGAAAGACTACGAGCAGTACTTC. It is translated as CASSLGSGKDYEQYF.

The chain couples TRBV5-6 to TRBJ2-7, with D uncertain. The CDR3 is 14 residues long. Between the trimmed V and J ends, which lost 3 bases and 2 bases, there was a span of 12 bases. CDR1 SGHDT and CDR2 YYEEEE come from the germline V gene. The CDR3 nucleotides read TGTGCCAGCAGCTACCTACAGTTAGCCTACGAGCAGTACTTC. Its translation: CASSYLQLAYEQYF.

CDR3 nucleotides: TGTGCCAGCAGTAGAGGGACAGGGACCGCTGAAGCTTTCTTT. Its translation is CASSRGTGTAEAFF. The genes are TRBV6-6 and TRBJ1-1; 9 nucleotides line up with TRBD1. The J segment lost 6 bases and the V segment lost 5 bases, leaving 7 bases of the junction unmatched. CDR3 length equals 14 residues. Germline loops: CDR1 MNHNY, CDR2 SVGAGI (reference sequence).

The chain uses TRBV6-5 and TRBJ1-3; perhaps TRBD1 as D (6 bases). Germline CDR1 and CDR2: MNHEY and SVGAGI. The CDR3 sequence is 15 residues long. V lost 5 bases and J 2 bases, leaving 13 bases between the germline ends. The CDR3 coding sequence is TGTGCCAGCAGTCAGACCCAGGGGACTGGAAACACCATATATTTT. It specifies CASSQTQGTGNTIYF.

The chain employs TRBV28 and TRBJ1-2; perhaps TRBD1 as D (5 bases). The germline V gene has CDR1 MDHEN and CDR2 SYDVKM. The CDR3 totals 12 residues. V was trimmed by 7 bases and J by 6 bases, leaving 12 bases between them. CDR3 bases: TGTGCCAGCATGGGGGGAATGGATGGCTACACCTTC. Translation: CASMGGMDGYTF.

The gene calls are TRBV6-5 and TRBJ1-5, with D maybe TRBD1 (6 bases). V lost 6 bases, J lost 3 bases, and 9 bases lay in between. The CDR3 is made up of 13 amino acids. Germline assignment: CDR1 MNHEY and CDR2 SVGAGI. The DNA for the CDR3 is TGTGCCAGCAGCCGGGACATCAATCAGCCCCAGCATTTT. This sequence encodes CASSRDINQPQHF.

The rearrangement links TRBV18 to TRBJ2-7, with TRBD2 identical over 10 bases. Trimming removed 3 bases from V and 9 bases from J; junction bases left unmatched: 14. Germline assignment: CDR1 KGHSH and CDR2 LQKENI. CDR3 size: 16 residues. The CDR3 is CASSPSSALAGVGQYF. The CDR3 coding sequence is TGTGCCAGCTCACCTTCGAGTGCCCTAGCGGGAGTCGGGCAGTACTTC.

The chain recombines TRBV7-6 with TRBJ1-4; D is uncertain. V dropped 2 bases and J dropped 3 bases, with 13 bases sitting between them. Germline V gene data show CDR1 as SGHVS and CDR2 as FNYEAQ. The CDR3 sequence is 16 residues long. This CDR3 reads CASSLSRSSANEKLFF. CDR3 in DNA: TGTGCCAGCAGCTTATCCAGGTCGTCGGCTAATGAAAAACTGTTTTTT.

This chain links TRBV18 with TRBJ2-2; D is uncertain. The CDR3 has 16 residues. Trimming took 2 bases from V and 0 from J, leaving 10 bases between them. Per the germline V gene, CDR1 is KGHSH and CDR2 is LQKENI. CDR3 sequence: CASSPLVQANTGELFF. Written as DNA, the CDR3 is TGTGCCAGCTCACCATTGGTTCAGGCGAACACCGGGGAGCTGTTTTTT.

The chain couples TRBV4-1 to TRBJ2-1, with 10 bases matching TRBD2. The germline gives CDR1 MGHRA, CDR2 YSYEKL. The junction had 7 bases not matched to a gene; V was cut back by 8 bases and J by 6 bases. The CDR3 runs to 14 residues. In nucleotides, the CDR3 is TGCGCCAGCGCCCTAGCGGGGGTTTTCAATGAGCAGTTCTTC. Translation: CASALAGVFNEQFF.

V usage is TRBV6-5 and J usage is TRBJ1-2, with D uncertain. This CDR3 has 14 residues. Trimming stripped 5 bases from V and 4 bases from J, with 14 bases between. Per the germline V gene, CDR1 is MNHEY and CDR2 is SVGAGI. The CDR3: CASSRGLTSYGYTF. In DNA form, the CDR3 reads TGTGCCAGCAGTAGAGGGTTGACATCCTATGGCTACACCTTC.

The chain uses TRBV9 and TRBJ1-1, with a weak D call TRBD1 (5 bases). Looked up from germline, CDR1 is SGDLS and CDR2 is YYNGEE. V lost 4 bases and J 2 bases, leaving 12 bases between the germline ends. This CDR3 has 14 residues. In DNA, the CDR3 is TGTGCCAGCAGCCCTGACAGCTTTAACACTGAAGCTTTCTTT. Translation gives CASSPDSFNTEAFF.

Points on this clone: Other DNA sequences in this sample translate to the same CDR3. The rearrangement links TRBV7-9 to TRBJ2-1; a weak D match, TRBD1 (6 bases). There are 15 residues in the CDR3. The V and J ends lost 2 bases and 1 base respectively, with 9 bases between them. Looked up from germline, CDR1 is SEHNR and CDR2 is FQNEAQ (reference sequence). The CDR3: CASSLRQGSYNEQFF. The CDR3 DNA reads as TGTGCCAGCAGCTTAAGGCAGGGGTCCTACAATGAGCAGTTCTTC.

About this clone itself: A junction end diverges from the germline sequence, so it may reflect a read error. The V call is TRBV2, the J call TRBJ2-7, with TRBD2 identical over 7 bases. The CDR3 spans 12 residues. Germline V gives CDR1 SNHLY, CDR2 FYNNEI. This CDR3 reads CASSGQGAGILF. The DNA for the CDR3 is TGTGCCAGCAGTGGTCAGGGAGCGGGGATACTCTTC.